What follows are 22 T cell receptor beta chains derived from one specimen sequenced in a study of tumor and adjacent non-tumor tissue in lung cancer. Three rounds of nested PCR, following a modified ARM-PCR protocol, produced the TCRbeta library. TCRdb redid the calling of the multiplex PCR reads with MiXCR, one entry per CDR3 protein. The sample lists 65,000 to 95,000 distinct CDR3 sequences, 80% occurring once. This sample's RNA came from whole unsorted tissue. The sequencing sample was made of lung tumor tissue. Receptors were obtained from a woman in her 50s with non-small cell lung cancer.

The rearrangement uses TRBV20-1 and TRBJ2-7, with 7 bases that match TRBD2. The V segment lost 7 bases and the J segment 2 bases; nucleotides outside the gene matches: 11. The CDR3 totals 14 residues. From germline, CDR1 is DFQATT and CDR2 SNEGSKA (reference sequence). The CDR3 is CSVAPSGNPYEQYF. The CDR3 nucleotides are TGCAGTGTGGCGCCTAGCGGAAACCCCTACGAGCAGTACTTC.

By share, this clonotype counts as medium-sized. The chain employs TRBV11-1 and TRBJ2-1, with D possibly matching TRBD2 (6 bases). The CDR3 sequence is 14 residues long. From germline, CDR1 is SGHAT and CDR2 FQDESV (reference sequence). Deletions cut 3 bases from V and 1 base from J, with 7 bases between. CDR3 sequence (DNA): TGTGCCAGCAGCTTTGGGGGGTCCTACAATGAGCAGTTCTTC. It codes for CASSFGGSYNEQFF.

A note on this clonotype: In this CDR3 the conserved last residue, phenylalanine or tryptophan, is missing, so a read error is likely. The rearrangement joins TRBV25-1 to TRBJ2-3; perhaps TRBD2 as D (5 bases). CDR3 length: 14 residues. Germline CDR1 is MGHDK and CDR2 is SYGVNS. V lost 5 bases, J lost 0 bases, and 9 bases lay in between. CDR3 sequence reads: CASSLGDSTDTQYY. The CDR3 coding sequence is TGTGCCAGCAGTCTGGGAGATAGCACAGATACGCAGTATTAT.

Notes on this clonotype: The CDR3 does not end in the conserved phenylalanine or tryptophan, so this is likely a read error. V gene TRBV6-5 combines with J gene TRBJ2-1, with TRBD2 matching 7 bases. Germline values: CDR1 MNHEY, CDR2 SVGAGI. The CDR3 is 17 residues long. In DNA form, the CDR3 reads TGTGCCAACAGTTACAATCTCGGGGGGAGCTCCTACATTGAGCAGTTCTCC. Its translation: CANSYNLGGSSYIEQFS.

As concerns this clonotype: This is likely a read error, given that the CDR3 carries no conserved phenylalanine or tryptophan at its end. J is TRBJ1-2 and V is TRBV28, with a possible D match to TRBD1 (6 bases). With 10 bases removed from V and 5 bases from J, the gap between germline ends came to 20 bases. CDR1 is MDHEN, CDR2 SYDVKM, per germline. The CDR3 totals 14 residues. Here the CDR3 reads CANRAGEHVYGYTS. The CDR3 DNA is TGTGCCAACAGGGCCGGGGAACATGTGTATGGCTACACCTCC.

In regard to this clonotype: At one end the junction does not follow the germline gene, possibly because of a read error. The rearrangement uses TRBV6-2 or TRBV6-3 and TRBJ2-1; D is ambiguous. Germline CDR1 reads MNHEY; CDR2 reads SVGEGT. The CDR3 loop spans 13 amino acids. Here the CDR3 reads CASGYGRPSEHFF. The DNA of the CDR3 is TGTGCCAGCGGTTATGGGCGGCCAAGTGAGCACTTCTTC.

As regards this clonotype: A much bigger clone sits one base away, suggesting this may be a read error. The genes are TRBV19 and TRBJ1-5; D is unresolved. Germline V gene sequence: CDR1 LNHDA, CDR2 SQIVND (reference sequence). The CDR3 has 14 residues. CDR3 nucleotide sequence: TGTACCAGTAGTACCGGAGATAGCAATCAGCCCCAGCATTTT. Protein: CTSSTGDSNQPQHF. The variable domain in full, with the rest retrieved from reference TRBV19 and TRBJ1-5, is DGGITQSPKYLFRKEGQNVTLSCEQNLNHDAMYWYRQDPGQGLRLIYYSQIVNDFQKGDIAEGYSVSREKKESFPLTVTSAQKNPTAFYLCTSSTGDSNQPQHFGDGTRLSIL.

Points on this clonotype: The CDR3 end shows no conserved phenylalanine or tryptophan, and so a read error is likely. The limits of the CDR3 on the DNA are not certain, so only TCRdb's listed CDR3 is given. This chain connects TRBV4-3 to TRBJ2-7; the table's D call, TRBD1, was not checked against the DNA. Ends included, the CDR3 has 17 residues. CDR1 and CDR2 from the germline V gene are LGHNA and YSLEER. This CDR3 is CASSQDRSGQGLDEQYI.

Regarding this clonotype: At one end, the junction sequence differs from germline, possibly due to a read error. The chain has TRBV4-1 and TRBJ2-1; D might be TRBD1 (6 bases). This CDR3 is built from 16 residues. CDR1 is MGHRA and CDR2 is YSYEKL in the germline V gene. In DNA, the CDR3 is TGCGCCAGCAGCCAAAACCGGCAGGGGACCTACAATGAACAGTTCTTC. It codes for CASSQNRQGTYNEQFF.

With respect to this clonotype: Because the CDR3 is missing its conserved closing phenylalanine or tryptophan, this is likely a read error. This sequence joins TRBV11-2 and TRBJ2-1; the match to TRBD2 covers 10 bases. Germline loops: CDR1 SGHAT, CDR2 FQNNGV. The CDR3 contains 15 residues. CDR3 DNA sequence: TGTGCCAGCAGATTTATAGCGGGAGGAGACAACGAGCAGTTCTTA. Translating it yields CASRFIAGGDNEQFL.

Turning to this clonotype: This CDR3 fails to terminate in the conserved phenylalanine or tryptophan, so it likely reflects a read error. This sequence joins TRBV12-3 or TRBV12-4 and TRBJ2-3; D remains ambiguous. The CDR3 runs to 15 residues. The CDR3 coding sequence is TGTGCCAACAGTTTAGAGACACTAAGCATAGATACGCAGTATTTA. Translated, it gives CANSLETLSIDTQYL.

About this clonotype: A much more abundant neighbour one base away suggests this may be a read error. V gene TRBV20-1 combines with J gene TRBJ2-3; D remains ambiguous. The germline V gene has CDR1 DFQATT and CDR2 SNEGSKA (reference sequence). This CDR3 contains 13 residues. The CDR3 is CNARKTKSDTQYF. DNA for the CDR3: TGCAATGCTAGAAAGACAAAATCAGATACGCAGTATTTT.

Points on this clonotype: At one boundary the junction diverges from the germline segment, which might be a read error. The chain joins TRBV4-1 to TRBJ2-6; D could derive from TRBD1 or TRBD2 (5 bases each). CDR3 size: 17 residues. Germline CDR1 and CDR2: MGHRA and YSYEKL. DNA of the CDR3: TGCGCCAGCAGCCCCGGCCTGGGGGAACTTGGGACCAACGTCCTGACTTTC. As protein: CASSPGLGELGTNVLTF.

The J gene is TRBJ1-5, the V gene TRBV20-1; maybe TRBD1 (5 bases). V lost 7 bases and J 2 bases, leaving 24 bases between the germline ends. The CDR3 contains 17 residues. Germline loops: CDR1 DFQATT, CDR2 SNEGSKA (reference sequence). The CDR3 DNA reads as TGCAGTGACCTTTTCGCGAGGGGAATGAGGGGCAATCAGCCCCAGCATTTT. Residues: CSDLFARGMRGNQPQHF.

As for this clonotype: One end of the junction fails to match germline, which may point to a read error. V and J are TRBV20-1 and TRBJ1-6; 8 bases line up with TRBD1. The CDR3 is 15 amino acids. Germline values: CDR1 DFQATT, CDR2 SNEGSKA (reference sequence). For the CDR3, the DNA is TGCAATGCTAGAGGCAAGACAGGGGAGTCTTTACCCCTCCACTTT. As protein: CNARGKTGESLPLHF.

This clonotype was counted once. The germline gene is not matched at one end of the junction; a read error may be the cause. The J gene is TRBJ2-1, the V gene TRBV24-1; D call uncertain. The CDR3 covers 16 residues. The germline gives CDR1 KGHDR, CDR2 SFDVKD. The DNA for the CDR3 is TGTGCCTCCAGTAAGGCCAGCAGCAGATCCTACAGTGAGCGGTTCTTC. As protein: CASSKASSRSYSERFF.

The chain carries TRBV12-3 or TRBV12-4 and TRBJ2-3; 7 bases fit TRBD2. This CDR3 comprises 16 residues. The V gene end was trimmed by 1 base and the J gene end by 2 bases; junction bases not matched to a gene: 6. CDR3 in amino acids: CASSLDASGPTDTQYF. The CDR3 nucleotides read TGTGCCAGCAGTTTAGATGCTAGCGGACCCACAGATACGCAGTATTTT.

This chain links TRBV30 with TRBJ2-3; D unresolved. CDR1 GTSNPN and CDR2 SVGIG come from the germline V gene (reference sequence). CDR3 length: 13 amino acids. Trimming took 4 bases from V and 10 from J, leaving 18 bases between them. The CDR3 DNA reads TGTGCCTGGACCCGACAACCCTTTGACGCGCAGTATTTT. Its translation: CAWTRQPFDAQYF.

The V gene is TRBV29-1, the J gene TRBJ2-3, with TRBD2 matching 8 bases. Germline V gives CDR1 SQVTM, CDR2 ANQGSEA. This CDR3 has 15 amino acids. Trimming at V came to 4 bases and at J to 6 bases, leaving 12 bases not matched to a gene. CDR3 loop: CSVGGTSGGADTQYF. Written as DNA, the CDR3 is TGCAGCGTTGGAGGGACTAGTGGGGGCGCGGATACGCAGTATTTT.

As regards this clonotype: One junction end disagrees with the germline gene, perhaps due to a read error. The J gene is TRBJ2-5, the V gene TRBV20-1; 8 bases match TRBD1. This CDR3 has 18 residues. In germline, CDR1 is DFQATT, CDR2 SNEGSKA (reference sequence). The CDR3 region is CIARDGFTGQGLGETQYF. CDR3 DNA sequence: TGCATTGCTAGAGATGGTTTTACAGGACAGGGCCTCGGGGAGACCCAGTACTTC.

Comment on this clonotype: A junction boundary mismatches the germline segment, possibly from a read error. The V and J genes are TRBV6-1 and TRBJ2-2; unclear D gene. Germline CDR1 reads MNHNS; CDR2 reads SASEGT. This CDR3 has 16 amino acids. CDR3 in amino acids: CASMWFSAVNTRELFF. The CDR3 bases are TGTGCCAGCATGTGGTTTTCGGCAGTGAACACCAGGGAGCTGTTTTTT.

This chain uses TRBV12-3 or TRBV12-4 with TRBJ2-1; D may be TRBD1 (6 bases). The ends were cut back, 8 bases at V and 9 bases at J, with 20 bases in the middle. The CDR3 totals 14 residues. This chain's CDR3 is CASGRTEGSGEQFF. The DNA for the CDR3 is TGTGCCAGCGGCAGGACAGAGGGGTCGGGTGAGCAGTTCTTC.